The clone carrying this T cell receptor beta chain has a count of ten or more. The data belong to a study of T cells in Graves' hyperthyroidism and ophthalmopathy. From RNA transcripts, TCR beta CDR3 regions were amplified. The HTBI primer set was used in a first-round RT-PCR of the TCR CDR3. TCRdb independently ran MiXCR on the multiplex PCR reads; one entry per CDR3 protein. The repertoire holds about 590,000 distinct CDR3 sequences, with about 15% as singletons. There are 12 residues in the CDR3. Germline V CDR1 and CDR2: GTSNPN, SVGIG (reference sequence). Trimming removed 2 bases at V and 3 bases at J, with 8 bases between.

Sequencing used blood. V and J are TRBV30 and TRBJ2-7; no reliable D call. The origin of this receptor is a woman in her twenties or thirties with Graves' hyperthyroidism. The CDR3 protein is CAWSNSLYEQYF. In DNA, the CDR3 is TGTGCCTGGAGTAACAGCCTCTACGAGCAGTACTTC.